The T cell receptor (beta chain) described here comes from a study of blood T cell repertoires in COVID-19. On the study more broadly: There were acute and convalescent COVID-19 samples, and they came from the United States, Italy and Spain. Sample material is recorded as cDNA or gDNA derived from T cells, B-cell-depleted T cells, or PBMCs.

This CDR3 has 18 amino acids. The germline V gene has CDR1 WSHSY and CDR2 SAAADI. V lost 0 bases to trimming and J lost 6 bases; unmatched junction nucleotides: 12. Libraries were prepared by immunoSEQ multiplex PCR; TCRdb keeps only in-frame clonotypes and omits some of them. Of 100,000 to 150,000 clones in the sample, approximately 71% were seen once. The specimen was peripheral blood. The chain has TRBV10-2 and TRBJ1-1, with 11 bases fitting TRBD1. The sequence was collected from a human donor in a cohort sampled during active COVID-19. The CDR3 sequence is CASSESWDRGGDQSEAFF. In DNA, the CDR3 is TGCGCCAGCAGTGAGTCGTGGGACAGGGGGGGAGATCAGTCTGAAGCTTTCTTT.